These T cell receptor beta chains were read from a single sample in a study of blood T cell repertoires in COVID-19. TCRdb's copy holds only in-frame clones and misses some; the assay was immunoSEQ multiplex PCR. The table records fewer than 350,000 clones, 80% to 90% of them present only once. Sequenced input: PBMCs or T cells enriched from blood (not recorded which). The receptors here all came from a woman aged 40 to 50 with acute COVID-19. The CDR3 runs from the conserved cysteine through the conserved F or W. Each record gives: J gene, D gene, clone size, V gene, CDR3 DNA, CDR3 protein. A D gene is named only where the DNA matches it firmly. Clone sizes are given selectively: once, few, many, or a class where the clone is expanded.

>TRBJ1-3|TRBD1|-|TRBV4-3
TGCGCCAGCAGCCAGGGACAGTACTCTGGAAACACCATATATTTT
CASSQGQYSGNTIYF
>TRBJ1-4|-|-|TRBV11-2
TGTGCCAGCAGCTTCACAGAAGATGAAAAACTGTTTTTT
CASSFTEDEKLFF
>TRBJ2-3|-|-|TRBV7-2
TGTGCCAGCAGCTCTTACACAGATACGCAGTATTTT
CASSSYTDTQYF
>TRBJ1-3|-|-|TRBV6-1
TGTGCCAGCAGTGAATATGCAGGGCTCATCTCTGGAAACACCATATATTTT
CASSEYAGLISGNTIYF
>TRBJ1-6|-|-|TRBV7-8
TGTGCCAGCAGCTTACTTTTCAGAAATTCACCCCTCCACTTT
CASSLLFRNSPLHF
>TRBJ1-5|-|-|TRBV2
TGTGCCAGCAGAGTACAGGGAGGGAATCAGCCCCAGCATTTT
CASRVQGGNQPQHF
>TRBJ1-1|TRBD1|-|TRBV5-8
TGTGCCAGCAGCACTGACAGGGACACTGAAGCTTTCTTT
CASSTDRDTEAFF
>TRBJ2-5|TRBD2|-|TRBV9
TGTGCCAGCAGCGTAGCTTTGCGGGAGGGACAAGAGACCCAGTACTTC
CASSVALREGQETQYF
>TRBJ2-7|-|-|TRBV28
TGTGCCAGCAGTCAGGGAATCCCTGACGAGCAGTACTTC
CASSQGIPDEQYF
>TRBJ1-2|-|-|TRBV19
TGTGCCACTAAAATTGCTAACTATGGCTACACCTTC
CATKIANYGYTF
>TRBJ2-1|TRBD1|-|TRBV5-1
TGCGCCAGCAGCCGCGGACAGGAAAGAAACAATGAGCAGTTCTTC
CASSRGQERNNEQFF
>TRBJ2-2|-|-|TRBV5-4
TGTGCCAGCAGCTCACAGGGTAGCACCGGGGAGCTGTTTTTT
CASSSQGSTGELFF
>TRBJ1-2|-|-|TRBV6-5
TGTGCCACCGGGGGAGGGGTGCCCACGAGAGGCTACACCTTC
CATGGGVPTRGYTF
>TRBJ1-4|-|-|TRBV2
TGTGCCAGCAGTGGGGGTCCGGGACTGAATAATGAAAAACTGTTTTTT
CASSGGPGLNNEKLFF
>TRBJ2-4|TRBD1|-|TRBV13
TGTGCCAGCCGGGACAGTAGGGCCAAAAACATTCAGTACTTC
CASRDSRAKNIQYF
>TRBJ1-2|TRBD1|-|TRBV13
TGTGCCAGCAGCGTATGGGACAGAAGGTTCCCAGAGGTCTATGGCTACACCTTC
CASSVWDRRFPEVYGYTF
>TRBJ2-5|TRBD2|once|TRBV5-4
TGTGCCAGCAGCTTAGCGGGGGAGTACCAAGAGACCCAGTACTTC
CASSLAGEYQETQYF
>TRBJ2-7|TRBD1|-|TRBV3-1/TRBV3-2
TGTGCCAGCAGCCAAACAGGTTTGGGGACAGCCTACTACGAGCAGTACTTC
CASSQTGLGTAYYEQYF
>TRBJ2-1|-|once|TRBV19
TGTGCCAGTAGTGTCAGCTACAATGAGCAGTTCTTC
CASSVSYNEQFF
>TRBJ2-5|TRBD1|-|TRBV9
TGTGCCAGCAGCGTAGTTGGGACAGGCCAAGAGACCCAGTACTTC
CASSVVGTGQETQYF
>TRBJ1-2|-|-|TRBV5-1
TGCGCCAGCAGCGCGGGCCTTGGCAGCCCACCTAACTATGGCTACACCTTC
CASSAGLGSPPNYGYTF
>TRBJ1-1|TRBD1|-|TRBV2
TGTGCCAGCAGCAGGGACAGGCAAATGAACACTGAAGCTTTCTTT
CASSRDRQMNTEAFF
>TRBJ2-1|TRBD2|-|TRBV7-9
TGTGCCAGCAGCTTAAAGGGACTAGCGGGGAACTACAATGAGCAGTTCTTC
CASSLKGLAGNYNEQFF
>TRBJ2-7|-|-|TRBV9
TGTGCCAGCAGCACAACAGGGTTTACCTACGAGCAGTACTTC
CASSTTGFTYEQYF
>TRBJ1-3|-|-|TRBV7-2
TGTGCCAGCAGCTCTGACAGAAACACCATATATTTT
CASSSDRNTIYF
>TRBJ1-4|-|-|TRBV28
TGTGCCAGCAGTTCTGTGGACAGAACTAATGAAAAACTGTTTTTT
CASSSVDRTNEKLFF
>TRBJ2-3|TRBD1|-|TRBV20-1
TGCAGTGCTAGTCGGCAGGGGGCGAGTTGGGTAGGCACAGATACGCAGTATTTT
CSASRQGASWVGTDTQYF
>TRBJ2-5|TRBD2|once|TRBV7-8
TGTGCCAGCAGCCCTGAACTAGCGGGAGGGATCCCCGTAGAGACCCAGTACTTC
CASSPELAGGIPVETQYF
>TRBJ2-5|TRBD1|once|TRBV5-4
TGTGCCAGCAGCTTGGAACAGGGGGTCATCGGCCAAGAGACCCAGTACTTC
CASSLEQGVIGQETQYF
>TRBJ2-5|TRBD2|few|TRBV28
TGTGCCAGCAGCCTGGGACTAGCGGGAGTCGGGGAGACCCAGTACTTC
CASSLGLAGVGETQYF
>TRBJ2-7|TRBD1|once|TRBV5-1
TGCGCCAGCAGCCCCGGACAGGGCGTCTACGAGCAGTACTTC
CASSPGQGVYEQYF
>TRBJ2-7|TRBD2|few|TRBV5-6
TGTGCCAGCAGCTTTCTCTCTAGCGGGGTTAGCTCCTACGAGCAGTACTTC
CASSFLSSGVSSYEQYF
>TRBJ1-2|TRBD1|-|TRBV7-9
TGTGCCAGCAGCCCCACATCACCCACAGGGGTTGATGGCTACACCTTC
CASSPTSPTGVDGYTF
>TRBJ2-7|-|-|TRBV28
TGTGCCAGCAGTCTACAACAGGGTGAGGGCTACGAGCAGTACTTC
CASSLQQGEGYEQYF
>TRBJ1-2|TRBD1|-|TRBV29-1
TGCAGCGTCACGGGACAGGGGACGGTCTATGGCTACACCTTC
CSVTGQGTVYGYTF
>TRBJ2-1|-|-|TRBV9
TGTGCCAGCAGCGTAGCGGACAGACACAATGAGCAGTTCTTC
CASSVADRHNEQFF
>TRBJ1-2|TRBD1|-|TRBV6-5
TGTGCCAGCAAGCGACAGGGGCACTATGGCTACACCTTC
CASKRQGHYGYTF
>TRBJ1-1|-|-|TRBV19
TGTGCCAGTCGCTTTGGGGGGAAGGGGAACACTGAAGCTTTCTTT
CASRFGGKGNTEAFF
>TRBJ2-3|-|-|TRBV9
TGTGCCAGCAGCGCCGGGGACTGGGACCTCGCGGCGGATACGCAGTATTTT
CASSAGDWDLAADTQYF
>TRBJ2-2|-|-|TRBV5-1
TGCGCCAGCAGCTTGTACGCGAGGCAGCCAAACACCGGGGAGCTGTTTTTT
CASSLYARQPNTGELFF
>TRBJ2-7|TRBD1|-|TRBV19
TGTGCCAGTAGTACCCGACAGGGTGCCGGTTGGGCCTACGAGCAGTACTTC
CASSTRQGAGWAYEQYF
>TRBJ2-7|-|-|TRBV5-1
TGCGCCAGCAGAAGGAGTTACGAGCAGTACTTC
CASRRSYEQYF
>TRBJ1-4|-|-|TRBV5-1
TGCGCCAGCTCTTTCGCTGGTTTGGGGCAGTTCAATGAAAAACTGTTTTTT
CASSFAGLGQFNEKLFF
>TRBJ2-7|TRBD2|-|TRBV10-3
TGTGCCACAGCGCCAGCCCTGACTAGCGGGTTCTCCTACGAGCAGTACTTC
CATAPALTSGFSYEQYF
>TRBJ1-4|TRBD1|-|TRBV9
TGTGCCAGCAGCCCCCGGACAGGGGTAGAAAAACTGTTTTTT
CASSPRTGVEKLFF
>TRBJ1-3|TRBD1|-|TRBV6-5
TGTGCCAGCAGTCCGACAGGGGGTCCCGGAAACACCATATATTTT
CASSPTGGPGNTIYF
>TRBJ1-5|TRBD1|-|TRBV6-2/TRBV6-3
TGTGCCAGCAGCCGCGGGACAGGGAATCAGCCCCAGCATTTT
CASSRGTGNQPQHF
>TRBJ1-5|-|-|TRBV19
TGTGCCAGTAGTATAGTGGGCAGGAGCAATCAGCCCCAGCATTTT
CASSIVGRSNQPQHF
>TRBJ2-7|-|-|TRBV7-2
TGTGCCAGCGGGACAATCTACGAGCAGTACTTC
CASGTIYEQYF
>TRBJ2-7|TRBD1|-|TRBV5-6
TGTGCCAGCAGCGTAGGGACAGAGTACGAGCAGTACTTC
CASSVGTEYEQYF
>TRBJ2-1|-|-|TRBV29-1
TGCAGCGTTGAAGGGGCGCAGTTCTTC
CSVEGAQFF
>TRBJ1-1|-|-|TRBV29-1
TGCAGCGTTATTGAAGGTAGATCGGGGGGCGGGAGAGCTTTCTTT
CSVIEGRSGGGRAFF